A single sample gave rise to the 4 T cell receptor beta chains below, sequenced in a study of CD8+ T cells in alopecia areata. cDNA reverse transcribed from extracted RNA served as the sequencing template. Profiling relied on immunoSEQ multiplex PCR, and the TCRdb table lists in-frame clones only, not all of them. The sample has around 100,000 clones; about 40% are singletons. Sequencing used CD4+ T cells sorted from blood. These receptors all come from a human donor with alopecia areata.

This clone has more than one count but fewer than ten. The rearrangement links TRBV2 to TRBJ2-1; 8 nucleotides line up with TRBD2. Germline CDR1 reads SNHLY; CDR2 reads FYNNEI. The CDR3 spans 14 residues. J was trimmed by 13 bases and V by 5 bases; bases with no gene match: 13. CDR3 amino acids: CASSSRLAPTNQFF. In nucleotides, the CDR3 is TGTGCCAGCAGTTCCAGACTAGCGCCAACCAATCAGTTCTTC.

The chain uses TRBV30 and TRBJ2-5, with 10 bases fitting TRBD1. The length of the CDR3 is 16 residues. Germline-derived CDR1 and CDR2 are GTSNPN and SVGIG (reference sequence). The V gene end was trimmed by 4 bases and the J gene end by 4 bases; junction bases not matched to a gene: 12. CDR3 nucleotides: TGTGCCTGGAATAGCGAGACAGGGGGCTTTGGAGAGACCCAGTACTTC. Translated: CAWNSETGGFGETQYF.

This clone appeared a few times. The V and J genes are TRBV5-6 and TRBJ2-2; D tentatively reads TRBD1 or TRBD2 (5 bases each). The CDR3 extends over 15 amino acids. Germline CDR1 and CDR2: SGHDT and YYEEEE. Deletions cut 0 bases from V and 2 bases from J, with 8 bases between. Written as DNA, the CDR3 is TGTGCCAGCAGCTTGGTGGGACCTAACACCGGGGAGCTGTTTTTT. This codes for CASSLVGPNTGELFF. Together with reference TRBV5-6 and TRBJ2-2, the CDR3 gives the full variable domain: DAGVTQSPTHLIKTRGQQVTLRCSPKSGHDTVSWYQQALGQGPQFIFQYYEEEERQRGNFPDRFSGHQFPNYSSELNVNALLLGDSALYLCASSLVGPNTGELFFGEGSRLTVL.

This clone was observed a handful of times. The chain couples TRBV10-3 to TRBJ1-5, with a tentative D call TRBD1 (5 bases). The V end was cut by 8 bases, the J end by 1 base, with 9 bases between. Germline lookup yields CDR1 ENHRY and CDR2 SYGVKD. The CDR3 runs to 13 residues. The CDR3 region has the DNA TGTGCCATCGGTCAGGGAAGCAATCAGCCCCAGCATTTT. It codes for CAIGQGSNQPQHF.